The 7 T cell receptor beta chains below were found in one sample sequenced in a study of technical replicates of blood from several donors. Data came from immunoSEQ multiplex PCR; TCRdb stores just in-frame clones and leaves some out. The sample lists tens of thousands of clones; about 93% were seen once. The sample was T cells isolated from PBMCs. Receptors were obtained from a human donor in good health.

V usage is TRBV14 and J usage is TRBJ2-7; 8 bases agree with TRBD2. With V trimmed by 2 bases and J by 5 bases, 8 bases remained unmatched. Germline V lookup: CDR1 SGHDN, CDR2 FVKESK. CDR3 length: 15 residues. CDR3 loop: CASSQQGLGRNEQYF. The DNA for the CDR3 is TGTGCCAGCAGCCAACAGGGACTAGGACGGAACGAGCAGTACTTC.

The rearrangement joins TRBV7-3 to TRBJ2-1; TRBD2 matches 8 bases. Germline lookup yields CDR1 SGHTA and CDR2 FQGTGA. V lost 5 bases and J lost 7; bases outside the gene matches: 7. The CDR3 totals 14 residues. The CDR3 protein is CASSVTGGPNEQFF. The CDR3 coding sequence is TGTGCCAGCAGCGTTACGGGGGGGCCTAATGAGCAGTTCTTC.

The chain has TRBV11-3 and TRBJ2-1; 9 nucleotides agree with TRBD2. J gave up 6 bases and V 1 base, and 4 bases lay outside the gene matches. Germline-derived CDR1 and CDR2 are SGHNT and YENEEA. CDR3 length: 15 amino acids. DNA for the CDR3: TGTGCCAGCAGCTTAGTAGCGGGGGCACCCAATGAGCAGTTCTTC. As protein: CASSLVAGAPNEQFF.

A few counts support this clone. The V and J genes are TRBV11-3 and TRBJ1-6; no firm D call. This CDR3 comprises 13 residues. Deletions cut 0 bases from V and 9 bases from J, with 6 bases between. Germline assignment: CDR1 SGHNT and CDR2 YENEEA. CDR3: CASSLDFGSPLHF. CDR3 bases: TGTGCCAGCAGCTTAGATTTCGGTTCACCCCTCCACTTT.

This sequence joins TRBV6-1 and TRBJ1-6, with 8 bases matching TRBD1. The CDR3 contains 17 residues. Germline CDR1 reads MNHNS; CDR2 reads SASEGT. Losses at the gene ends were 4 bases for V and 1 base for J; bases not matched to a gene: 6. The CDR3 region has the DNA TGTGCCAGCAGTGGGACAGGGCAGGGGTCCTATAATTCACCCCTCCACTTT. It encodes CASSGTGQGSYNSPLHF.

J is TRBJ2-1 and V is TRBV15, with a weak D call TRBD2 (5 bases). This CDR3 region has 12 residues. V was shortened by 0 bases and J by 10 bases, with 7 bases between the two germline ends. Germline V gene data show CDR1 as LNHNV and CDR2 as YYDKDF (reference sequence). The CDR3 DNA follows: TGTGCCACCAGCAGAGAATGGAGGGAGCAGTTCTTC. This gives the protein CATSREWREQFF.

The J gene is TRBJ2-3, the V gene TRBV2; 11 bases match TRBD2. Germline lookup yields CDR1 SNHLY and CDR2 FYNNEI. CDR3 length: 15 residues. The J segment lost 7 bases and the V segment lost 10 bases, leaving 13 bases of the junction unmatched. The CDR3 nucleotides read TGTGCCAAACAACCGGGACTAGCGGTTTCCTATACGCAGTATTTT. It encodes CAKQPGLAVSYTQYF.